Sequencing of this T cell receptor (beta chain) was carried out in a study of T cell repertoires in cytomegalovirus infection. Findings of the study overall: The ex vivo response showed dominance by HLA-C-restricted CMV-specific TCR beta clonotypes.

V was trimmed by 4 bases and J by 1 base, leaving 15 bases between them. Germline V gives CDR1 SGHRS, CDR2 YFSETQ. The length of the CDR3 is 15 residues. Using its own MiXCR run on the reads, TCRdb lists one record per CDR3 protein. The sample shows a few hundred thousand distinct CDR3 sequences, roughly 15% of them seen only once. To note about this clonotype: Its antigen is as yet unknown.

The chain is built from TRBV5-1 and TRBJ2-7; unclear D gene. Sequencing input: PBMCs. This TCR was sampled from a human donor in good health (CMV status not recorded). Some clones in this sample may be carry-over from other donors' samples. The CDR3 is CASSARSPGSYEQYF. DNA of the CDR3: TGCGCCAGCAGCGCCAGGAGCCCCGGATCCTACGAGCAGTACTTC.